This record concerns one T cell receptor beta chain sequence. Its target antigen remains unknown. The sample holds no much larger clone one base away, and base qualities are not on file. V and J are truncated by 3 bases and 1 base respectively, leaving an intervening sequence of 11 bases. The germline V gene provides CDR1 SGHRS and CDR2 YFSETQ. Counted from cysteine to phenylalanine, this CDR3 has 15 amino acids. The read is trimmed to its CDR3 DNA, 45 bases read in frame from base 1. The data derive from a study of T cell changes during pregnancy in multiple sclerosis (dated by TCRdb to about 2019). Turning to the overall study: The study examined how the T cell repertoire changed over the course of pregnancy in women with multiple sclerosis.

The library was made by the immunoSEQ multiplex PCR assay. TCRdb re-hosts the immuneACCESS table, in-frame sequences only. Its copies lack some clones; in the studies checked, an unresolved V gene accounts for under half of them, and the cause for the rest is not known. This sample is represented by 85,000 to 120,000 clones; around 93% of them were singletons. The biggest ten clones account for approximately 1.6% of the sample. Sample: peripheral blood, taken after pregnancy. The sequence links TRBV5-1 to TRBJ2-1, with a tentative D gene TRBD2 over 6 matching bases. The receptor was derived from a female donor with multiple sclerosis, enrolled in a pregnancy study. This receptor carries the CDR3 CASSSQRVSYNEQFF. The DNA sequence follows: TGCGCCAGCAGCTCCCAGCGGGTGTCCTACAATGAGCAGTTCTTC.